A single sample is the source of the 15 T cell receptor beta chains below, sequenced in a study of cytomegalovirus exposure and HLA in healthy donors (dated by TCRdb to the late 2010s). The method behind the library was the immunoSEQ multiplex PCR assay. For the multiplex PCR, a mixture combining 60 forward primers for TCR Vbeta segments and 13 reverse primers for TCR Jbeta segments was used. This immuneACCESS table, as held by TCRdb, lists in-frame sequences with V and J called but not all clones. Of the missing ones, under half trace to an unresolved V gene in checked studies; the others have no known cause. In this sample the table shows 150,000 to 200,000 clones, roughly 80% of which occur a single time. 4% to 5.5% of the sample is in the top ten clones. The sequenced sample was PBMCs. These receptors were obtained from a male donor in good health and CMV-seronegative.

The chain couples TRBV11-2 to TRBJ2-3; 7 bases match TRBD2. CDR1 and CDR2 from the germline V gene are SGHAT and FQNNGV. J was trimmed by 8 bases and V by 5 bases; bases with no gene match: 19. The CDR3 has 17 residues. The CDR3 spells CASSPARLAASGGTQYF. The CDR3 nucleotides are TGTGCCAGCAGCCCGGCCCGGCTAGCGGCTTCTGGGGGTACGCAGTATTTT.

The chain joins TRBV10-3 to TRBJ2-7; D perhaps matches TRBD1 (6 bases). Germline loops: CDR1 ENHRY, CDR2 SYGVKD. The V and J ends lost 7 bases and 1 base respectively, with 11 bases between them. The CDR3 consists of 13 residues. CDR3 protein: CAIKGESSYEQYF. As DNA, the CDR3 is TGTGCCATCAAGGGGGAGTCTTCCTACGAGCAGTACTTC.

V is TRBV19 and J is TRBJ2-4, with 8 bases identical to TRBD1. Looked up from germline, CDR1 is LNHDA and CDR2 is SQIVND (reference sequence). CDR3 length: 15 residues. The trim removed 6 bases at V and 1 base at J, leaving 5 bases unmatched. The CDR3, as DNA: TGTGCCAGTAGGGACAGGGCTTTGGCCAAAAACATTCAGTACTTC. The encoded protein is CASRDRALAKNIQYF.

This rearrangement joins TRBV27 to TRBJ1-1, with a tentative D call TRBD1 (5 bases). The V gene lost 1 base and the J gene lost 6 bases, with 12 bases spanning the gap. Germline-derived CDR1 and CDR2 are MNHEY and SMNVEV (reference sequence). The CDR3 is 14 amino acids. The CDR3 loop is CASSLFAWGAEAFF. CDR3 DNA sequence: TGTGCCAGCAGTTTATTTGCATGGGGCGCTGAAGCTTTCTTT.

The chain recombines TRBV30 with TRBJ2-3; unclear D gene. Trimming cost V 4 bases and J 2 bases, with 7 bases left between them. CDR3 size: 12 residues. The germline V gene has CDR1 GTSNPN and CDR2 SVGIG (reference sequence). In nucleotides, the CDR3 is TGTGCCTGGAATGGCAACACAGATACGCAGTATTTT. As protein: CAWNGNTDTQYF.

This clone came up a few times. V usage is TRBV7-2 and J usage is TRBJ1-4; D call uncertain. The CDR3 is 15 residues long. Germline V gives CDR1 SGHTA, CDR2 FQGNSA. V lost 4 bases to trimming and J lost 0 bases, with 9 bases between them. CDR3 region: CASSYFTSTNEKLFF. The CDR3 nucleotides read TGTGCCAGCAGCTACTTCACGTCAACTAATGAAAAACTGTTTTTT.

The chain links TRBV7-6 to TRBJ2-7; TRBD2 is a possible D gene (6 bases). Trimming shortened V by 4 bases and J by 7 bases, and 14 bases separated the two germline ends. CDR3 size: 13 residues. The germline gives CDR1 SGHVS, CDR2 FNYEAQ. CDR3 coding DNA: TGTGCCAGCAGCTCGCAAGGTGCGGGGGAGCAGTACTTC. Its protein is CASSSQGAGEQYF.

The V call is TRBV6-6, the J call TRBJ1-5; TRBD1 is a possible D gene (5 bases). V lost 8 bases and J 7 bases, leaving 12 bases between the germline ends. Germline lookup yields CDR1 MNHNY and CDR2 SVGAGI (reference sequence). The CDR3 has 12 amino acids. CDR3 sequence (DNA): TGTGCCAGCGTTTCCGGGGGGCAGCCCCAGCATTTT. Translating gives CASVSGGQPQHF.

As to this clone: Other nucleotide sequences in the sample specify the same CDR3. This sequence joins TRBV11-3 and TRBJ1-1, with 7 bases that match TRBD1. CDR1 is SGHNT, CDR2 YENEEA, per germline. The CDR3 extends over 13 amino acids. V lost 5 bases to trimming and J lost 1 base; unmatched junction nucleotides: 1. The CDR3 region is CASSRQGNTEAFF. CDR3 DNA: TGTGCCAGCAGCAGACAGGGGAACACTGAAGCTTTCTTT.

The rearrangement uses TRBV11-1 and TRBJ1-1, with D maybe TRBD1 (5 bases). V was shortened by 3 bases and J by 3 bases, with 11 bases between the two germline ends. CDR1 is SGHAT and CDR2 is FQDESV in the germline V gene (reference sequence). The CDR3 totals 14 residues. The CDR3 sequence is CASSFYGGDTEAFF. The CDR3 region has the DNA TGTGCCAGCAGCTTCTACGGGGGGGACACTGAAGCTTTCTTT.

This clone was recorded once. The J gene is TRBJ2-5, the V gene TRBV7-3; unclear D gene. V was pared by 2 bases and J by 4 bases, with 11 bases between. The CDR3 has 14 amino acids. The germline gives CDR1 SGHTA, CDR2 FQGTGA. The CDR3, as DNA: TGTGCCAGCAGCTTACCGGGTGGCACAGAGACCCAGTACTTC. Residues: CASSLPGGTETQYF.

The table lists this clone with a few counts. This chain links TRBV5-6 with TRBJ1-4, with D maybe TRBD1 (5 bases). V was pared by 4 bases and J by 4 bases, with 14 bases between. The CDR3 runs to 15 residues. CDR1 is SGHDT and CDR2 is YYEEEE in the germline V gene. CDR3 coding DNA: TGTGCCAGCAGCGCCCGGGACTCTCTTAATGAAAAACTGTTTTTT. Translation gives CASSARDSLNEKLFF.

The V and J genes are TRBV11-2 and TRBJ2-5; D perhaps matches TRBD2 (5 bases). Germline-derived CDR1 and CDR2 are SGHAT and FQNNGV. This CDR3 region has 13 residues. The V and J ends lost 4 bases and 2 bases respectively, with 8 bases between them. CDR3 DNA sequence: TGTGCCAGCAGCTCTAGCCTTCAAGAGACCCAGTACTTC. Residues: CASSSSLQETQYF. The full variable domain, with the rest looked up from reference TRBV11-2 and TRBJ2-5, is EAGVAQSPRYKIIEKRQSVAFWCNPISGHATLYWYQQILGQGPKLLIQFQNNGVVDDSQLPKDRFSAERLKGVDSTLKIQPAKLEDSAVYLCASSSSLQETQYFGPGTRLLVL.

This clone has a handful of counts. The chain couples TRBV28 to TRBJ1-6; the D is unclear. V lost 6 bases and J lost 13, with 10 bases in between. This CDR3 spans 11 amino acids. Germline CDR1 and CDR2: MDHEN and SYDVKM. The CDR3: CASRALWPLHF. The CDR3 DNA is TGTGCCAGCAGGGCCCTTTGGCCCCTCCACTTT.

The J gene is TRBJ2-7, the V gene TRBV7-2, with 7 bases identical to TRBD1. Per the germline V gene, CDR1 is SGHTA and CDR2 is FQGNSA. This CDR3 comprises 13 residues. V was pared by 5 bases and J by 5 bases, with 6 bases of the junction left unmatched. This chain's CDR3 is CASSGATGNEQYF. CDR3 sequence (DNA): TGTGCCAGCAGCGGGGCGACAGGGAACGAGCAGTACTTC.